The 2 T cell receptor beta chains in this list originate from one sample, sequenced in a study of cytomegalovirus exposure and HLA in healthy donors. PCR primers comprised 60 Vbeta and 13 Jbeta primers. Generated by immunoSEQ multiplex PCR, the TCRdb table keeps only in-frame clones and is missing some. Of some 130,000 clones in the sample, approximately 77% were seen once. The source material was PBMCs. The receptors come from a woman between 35 and 50 years old in good health and CMV-seronegative.

The gene calls are TRBV7-3 and TRBJ2-5; TRBD2 is a possible D gene (5 bases). V lost 3 bases and J lost 2, with 7 bases in between. This CDR3 comprises 13 residues. The germline V gene encodes CDR1 SGHTA and CDR2 FQGTGA. The CDR3 region is CASSFGSQETQYF. The CDR3 DNA follows: TGTGCCAGCAGCTTTGGGAGTCAAGAGACCCAGTACTTC.

The rearrangement links TRBV7-6 to TRBJ2-1, with TRBD2 identical over 7 bases. V lost 6 bases and J lost 3; bases outside the gene matches: 11. The CDR3 extends over 16 amino acids. The germline V gene encodes CDR1 SGHVS and CDR2 FNYEAQ. The CDR3 nucleotides are TGTGCCAGCAGTTCACTCGGGGGGTACGGCTACAATGAGCAGTTCTTC. Translating gives CASSSLGGYGYNEQFF.